This TCR beta chain emerged from a study of cytomegalovirus exposure and HLA in healthy donors (dated by TCRdb to 2016 to 2017). As for the study more broadly: An earlier analysis of roughly 500 of the donors reported about 290 Gb of sequence data and roughly 110 million unique TCR beta sequences from 150 million to 200 million T cells. An early release covering roughly 600 HLA-typed donors comprised around 300 gigabases of sequencing data and approximately 85 million unique TCR sequences. Of the 398 genotyped donors, roughly 85% fell in the genetic ancestry cluster associated with self-reported Caucasian donors. The study aimed to test whether signatures of past pathogen exposure could be identified by cataloging public T cell receptors. The T cell repertoires of roughly 660 subjects were profiled by immunosequencing and related to cytomegalovirus serostatus. Along with the roughly 670-subject first cohort, a separate validation cohort of more than 90 different subjects was used. The study combined high-throughput TCR immunosequencing, statistical association of individual TCRs with disease status, and machine learning to predict cytomegalovirus infection status. A later analysis re-analyzed previously published TCR beta repertoires from roughly 630 donors and added high-resolution HLA genotyping to study TCR occurrence patterns. The later analysis used no new phenotypic data to find candidate immune exposures, relying instead on TCR beta sequences and their occurrence across donors. An earlier analysis of around 540 of the donors applied high-throughput TCR beta sequencing to assess whether each TCR beta V gene segment acted as functional or pseudogenic. Donor age, sex, ethnicity and CMV serostatus were collected together with the repertoire data. Genome-wide SNP genotypes for about 60% of the roughly 670 donors were used in a later genetic analysis, which treated that subset as a discovery cohort. Every discovery cohort repertoire had been produced on one sequencing platform. HLA typing included class I and class II loci at four-digit resolution. The number of typed donors differed by locus: roughly 620-630 for A, B, C, DRB1 and DQB1; 500 to 550 for DQA1; over 600 for DPA1; and approximately 450 for DPB1. Roughly five DR-DQ haplotypes were handled as single units for association and clustering, since linkage in the cohort was strong. On average, roughly 240,000 unique TCR beta nucleotide sequences were sequenced per donor among some 420 genotyped donors of the cohort, with 15% to 20% of those sequences being non-productive.

Beyond this particular receptor, the publication reports: In both the original and validation cohorts, the classifier was reported to diagnose cytomegalovirus status with high specificity and sensitivity. When HLA alleles, especially DR and DQ, strongly co-occurred, TCR associations were difficult to assign to individual alleles. Because HLA typing was unavailable for some donors at each locus, only the typed subset was used in association tests. Most TCR sequences were seen in very few donors, while some public TCRs were found in many individuals. An association between a missense DCLRE1C variant and V-gene and J-gene trimming of TCR beta chains was found in a later genetic analysis and replicated in an independent cohort. In a later analysis, HLA-associated TCR beta chains were found to be more clonally expanded and to have lower generation probabilities than equally common non-associated chains. Only TCR beta chains were sequenced in this cohort, and the absence of alpha or paired-chain data limited detectable features. The presence/absence analyses assumed that sequencing depth was roughly uniform across donors, and that assumption may not be true. The 87-base-pair reads could not distinguish some IMGT-functional V segments, including TRBV6-2 and TRBV6-3, so those segments were excluded. Correlated functional status among segregating V segments might reflect linkage disequilibrium, but an unknown experimental factor could not be ruled out. The sequencing pipeline was judged likely to have produced a cluster of highly shared sequence variants as a technical artifact. CMV serostatus was the only immune exposure information available for the cohort. A later analysis reported that several top co-occurrence clusters appeared linked to parvovirus B19, influenza, CMV and Epstein-Barr virus. Most CMV-associated TCR beta chains appeared to be HLA-restricted in a later analysis, and the HLA associations seemed to be driven largely by CMV exposure. Because counts were too low, roughly 16 rarely observed V segments, including chromosome 9 orphons, were excluded from the earlier analysis of around 640 of the donors. The study listed around 160 TCR beta chains as associated with cytomegalovirus. Compared with the approximately 700-donor mean, donors in an Asian-associated ancestry cluster had fewer N-insertions in productive TCRs, according to a later genetic analysis. Specific HLA alleles were associated with over 15,000 TCR beta sequences at a false discovery rate of 0.05 in a later analysis. In vitro tests confirmed that a few of the cytomegalovirus-associated TCR beta chains recognize cytomegalovirus antigens. A further reported finding was that TCR beta sequences accurately predicted the HLA-A and HLA-B alleles for most subjects in the first cohort. According to the authors, the approach could potentially be generalized to other disease states and immunological phenotypes. According to a later analysis, TCR association rates differed among HLA loci, with DRB1 alleles showing the most associated TCRs and HLA-C alleles showing the fewest. In an earlier analysis of fewer than 750 of the donors, most TCR beta V segments were observed in productive rearrangements about 87% or about 30% of the time, broadly matching IMGT annotations.

Of note for this clone: Which antigen it targets is not known. No clone much larger than this one lies a single base away; base qualities are absent. The sample carries other DNA sequences with the same CDR3.

The cohort consisted of some 730 healthy bone marrow donors. All cohort members were sampled while nominally healthy, although unrecorded immune exposures were likely present. The donor was CMV seronegative and was included in the group of about 350 seronegative cohort members. Each donor provided a peripheral blood sample, and peripheral blood mononuclear cells were used for TCR beta sequencing. Genomic DNA extraction from the blood cell samples was performed with the Qiagen DNeasy Blood Extraction Kit. The protocol used for the library was the immunoSEQ multiplex PCR assay. For the multiplex PCR, a mixture combining 60 forward primers for TCR Vbeta segments and 13 reverse primers for TCR Jbeta segments was used. Amplification of the CDR3 region of rearranged TCR beta genes was performed with a multiplex PCR assay on genomic DNA. On the Illumina HiSeq System, the amplified TCR beta libraries were sequenced as 87-base-pair reads. Turning to the authors' computational methods: Across the 700 or so repertoires, a later analysis counted 80 million or so unique TCR beta chains, approximately 12 million of which were shared by at least two donors. Raw reads were error-corrected and collapsed into unique sequences by a nearest-neighbor algorithm in which closely related sequences were merged to remove PCR and sequencing errors. Alignment of CDR3 sequences to IMGT reference sequences was used to assign V, D and J gene segments. For a sequence to be retained, at least a six-nucleotide match to both a V gene segment and a J gene segment was required. Rearrangements were called productive when the CDR3 lacked stop codons and stayed in frame with V and J; all others were non-productive. CDR3 was defined according to IMGT convention as the region running from the second conserved V-encoded cysteine to the conserved J-encoded phenylalanine. In an earlier analysis of just under 600 of the donors, sequences lacking an unambiguous match to a single V gene segment were excluded. An earlier analysis of a few hundred of the donors classified V segments as functional when productive rearrangements were above 56.7% and as segregating when the standard deviation between donors was above 5%. To diagnose cytomegalovirus status from the catalog of TCR beta chain sequences, a statistical classification framework was built. In a later analysis, V and J genes were assigned by comparing TCR nucleotide sequences against IMGT/GENE-DB human TR gene sequences. The TCRdist pipeline was used in a later analysis to assign CDR3 sequences and most-parsimonious VDJ recombination scenarios. A later analysis defined each TCR beta chain by its CDR3 amino acid sequence plus V-gene family, and excluded reads lacking a unique V-gene family. A later analysis removed 550 to 650 highly shared, low-generation-probability nucleotide sequences to deal with suspected cross-contamination and a sequencing artifact. In a later analysis, a clonal expansion index was calculated for each public chain from normalized within-repertoire ranks of inferred template counts. In a later analysis, generation probabilities were computed using a VDJ recombination model fitted to out-of-frame rearrangements, and the results were checked against IGoR. In a later analysis, TCR-TCR, TCR-HLA and TCR-CMV co-occurrence was scored with hypergeometric tests, and a repertoire-size bias correction was applied to TCR pairs. To estimate false discovery rates, a later analysis permuted the HLA or CMV assignments 20 times. A later analysis grouped co-occurring TCRs with DBSCAN, adding TCRdist sequence similarity when clustering within HLA-allele-positive subsets. Co-occurrence clustering excluded repertoires with fewer than 30,000 or more than 120,000 public chains, plus five with anomalous nucleotide sharing. TCRdb holds this immuneACCESS table with in-frame rearrangements only. Some clones are missing; in checked studies, unresolved V genes explain under half, and the rest has no known cause. V and J calls and clone size are given by that table; D and trimming were obtained from the DNA. For this sample there are 100,000 or so clones; roughly 80% appear just once. 4.1% of the sample is taken by the ten largest.

The CDR1 and CDR2 encoded by the germline V gene (reference sequence) are PRHDT and FYEKMQ. For this chain, trimming is 6 bases at the V end and 5 bases at the J end, and the number of junction bases without a gene match is 11. The CDR3 contains 15 residues, cysteine and phenylalanine counted. Only the CDR3 part of the read is kept: 45 bases, read in frame from the first base. The sequenced sample consisted of PBMCs. The sequence links TRBV13 to TRBJ2-5, and 8 bases in between align with TRBD1. This receptor was obtained from a man aged 40-49 years in good health and CMV-seronegative. The nucleotide sequence is given as TGTGCCAGCAGTTTACGGACAGGGTCGACGGAGACCCAGTACTTC. It encodes CASSLRTGSTETQYF. Where the CDR3 stops, the reference TRBV13 and TRBJ2-5 genes take over; the full variable domain is AAGVIQSPRHLIKEKRETATLKCYPIPRHDTVYWYQQGPGQDPQFLISFYEKMQSDKGSIPDRFSAQQFSDYHSELNMSSLELGDSALYFCASSLRTGSTETQYFGPGTRLLVL.